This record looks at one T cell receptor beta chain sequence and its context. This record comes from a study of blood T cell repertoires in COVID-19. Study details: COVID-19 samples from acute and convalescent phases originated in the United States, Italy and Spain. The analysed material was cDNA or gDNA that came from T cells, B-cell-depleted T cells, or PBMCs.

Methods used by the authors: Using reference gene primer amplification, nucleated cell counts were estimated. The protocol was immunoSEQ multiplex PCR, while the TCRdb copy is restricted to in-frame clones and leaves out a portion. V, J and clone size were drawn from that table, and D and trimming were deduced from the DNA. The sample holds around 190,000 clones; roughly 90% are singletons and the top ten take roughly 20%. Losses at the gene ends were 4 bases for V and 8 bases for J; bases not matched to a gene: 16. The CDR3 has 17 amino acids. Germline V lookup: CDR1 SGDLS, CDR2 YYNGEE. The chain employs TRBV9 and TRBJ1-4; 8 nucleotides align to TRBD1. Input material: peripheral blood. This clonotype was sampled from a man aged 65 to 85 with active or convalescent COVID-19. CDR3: CASSPPPGTGPREKLFF. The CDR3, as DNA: TGTGCCAGCAGCCCCCCCCCTGGGACAGGCCCTAGGGAAAAACTGTTTTTT.